This T cell receptor beta chain was sequenced in a study of CD8+ T cells in alopecia areata. Extraction of RNA preceded its reverse transcription into cDNA, which served as the sequencing template. Profiled with immunoSEQ multiplex PCR; TCRdb holds only in-frame clones, not every one. The table includes just over 150,000 clones, less than 70% detected once. Specified treatment: oral pan-JAK inhibitor, 5-10 mg twice daily. For this clone: Its antigen is currently unknown.

Broader study findings: Scalp clonality dropped significantly under tofacitinib, as did expanded CD8+ top-100 clones. Lesional scalp, especially alopecia totalis/universalis, showed higher clonality than normal scalp.

Sequences were derived from CD4+ T cells sorted from blood, sampled at week 4, from a patient treated with tofacitinib. The clonotype comes from a human donor with alopecia areata.

The CDR3: CASSLGPSGGYQETQYF. In DNA form, the CDR3 reads TGCGCCAGCAGCTTGGGGCCTAGCGGGGGGTACCAAGAGACCCAGTACTTC. The gene calls are TRBV5-1 and TRBJ2-5, with 11 bases matching TRBD2. After removal of 0 bases from V and 0 bases from J, the junction contained 4 bases not matched to a gene. CDR3 size: 17 residues. Looked up from germline, CDR1 is SGHRS and CDR2 is YFSETQ.